This T cell receptor (beta chain) was captured by sequencing in a study of breast tumors, draining lymph nodes, adjacent tissues. Study findings and constraints: Compared with lymph nodes, tumors were less diverse; compared with nontumor tissue, more. The lymph node origin of tumor T cells was framed as consistent with a hypothesis, not demonstrated.

V was pared by 0 bases and J by 4 bases, with 4 bases of the junction left unmatched. The CDR3 contains 15 residues. Germline V gene lookup returns CDR1 LGHNA and CDR2 YSLEER. Samples came from axillary lymph nodes draining the breast cancer. This clonotype was seen ten or more times. Its antigen remains unidentified. Each CDR3 protein is one row after TCRdb ran MiXCR on the multiplex PCR reads. The sample records about 230,000 distinct CDR3 sequences, 32% being singletons. The sequence derives from a female donor with breast cancer. Some clones in this sample may be carry-over from other donors' samples. The sequenced sample was axillary lymph node tissue. The chain combines TRBV4-3 with TRBJ2-5, with 8 positions matching TRBD1. The CDR3 DNA reads TGCGCCAGCAGCCAAGAGCCCGGACAGGGAGAGACCCAGTACTTC. It specifies CASSQEPGQGETQYF.